Following are 3 T cell receptor beta chains from one sample sequenced in a study of cytomegalovirus exposure and HLA in healthy donors. A multiplex PCR was run with 60 Vbeta primers and 13 Jbeta primers. Sequencing used immunoSEQ multiplex PCR; TCRdb keeps in-frame clones, though not all of them. The sample lists 220,000 or so clones; about 75% were seen once. The source material was PBMCs. These receptors all stem from a woman aged 25 to 39 in good health and CMV-seronegative.

This chain links TRBV2 with TRBJ2-7, with 12 bases aligning to TRBD2. In germline, CDR1 is SNHLY, CDR2 FYNNEI. The CDR3 loop spans 12 amino acids. The trim removed 10 bases at V and 7 bases at J, leaving 5 bases unmatched. The CDR3 nucleotides read TGTGCCACCAGGACTAGCGGGAAGGAGCAGTACTTC. Its protein product is CATRTSGKEQYF. Supplemented by reference TRBV2 and TRBJ2-7, the full variable domain reads EPEVTQTPSHQVTQMGQEVILRCVPISNHLYFYWYRQILGQKVEFLVSFYNNEISEKSEIFDDQFSVERPDGSNFTLKIRSTKLEDSAMYFCATRTSGKEQYFGPGTRLTVT.

J is TRBJ2-2 and V is TRBV9, with D maybe TRBD1 (6 bases). The CDR3 spans 15 residues. Germline V gene lookup returns CDR1 SGDLS and CDR2 YYNGEE. The V and J ends lost 1 base and 6 bases respectively, with 13 bases between them. CDR3 sequence reads: CASSVSDRRSGELFF. The CDR3 DNA follows: TGTGCCAGCAGCGTAAGTGACAGGCGGTCCGGGGAGCTGTTTTTT.

This clone was seen more than once but under ten times. The chain couples TRBV7-3 to TRBJ2-3; D is perhaps TRBD2 (6 bases). The CDR3 contains 15 residues. Germline values: CDR1 SGHTA, CDR2 FQGTGA. V was clipped by 3 bases and J by 2 bases, with 12 bases between them. The CDR3 sequence is CASSFSGVVTDTQYF. The DNA for the CDR3 is TGTGCCAGCAGCTTCTCGGGGGTAGTCACAGATACGCAGTATTTT.